This entry is about one T cell receptor (beta chain). Assay: immunoSEQ multiplex PCR; the TCRdb copy retains only in-frame clones and omits some. This table has just over 2,000,000 clones, approximately 94% appearing once. Naive CD8 cells comprised CD45RO-negative, CCR7-positively selected cells, excluding terminally differentiated effector memory CD45RA+ cells. This sample is part of a study of shared clonotypes between healthy human individuals. This CDR3 is built from 17 residues. Looked up from germline, CDR1 is PRHDT and CDR2 is FYEKMQ (reference sequence). The V gene lost 5 bases and the J gene lost 0 bases, with 20 bases spanning the gap.

This clonotype was obtained from a man aged 18-30 years in good health. Sequencing used naive CD8+ T cells sorted from blood. The chain has TRBV13 and TRBJ2-7, with D perhaps being TRBD1 or TRBD2 (7 bases each). The CDR3 sequence: CASSKANRGGNSYEQYF. CDR3 sequence (DNA): TGTGCCAGCAGCAAAGCCAACAGGGGAGGGAACTCCTACGAGCAGTACTTC.